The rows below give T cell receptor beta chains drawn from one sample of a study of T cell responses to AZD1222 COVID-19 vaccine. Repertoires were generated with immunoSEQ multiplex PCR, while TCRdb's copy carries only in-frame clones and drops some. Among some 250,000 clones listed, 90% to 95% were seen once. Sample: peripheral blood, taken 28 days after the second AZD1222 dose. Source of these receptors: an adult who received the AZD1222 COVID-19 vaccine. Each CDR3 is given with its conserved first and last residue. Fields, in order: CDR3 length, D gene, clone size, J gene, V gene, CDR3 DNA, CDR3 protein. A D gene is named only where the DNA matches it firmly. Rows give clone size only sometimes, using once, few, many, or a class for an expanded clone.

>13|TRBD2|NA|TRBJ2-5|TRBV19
TGTGCCAGTAGTATTCCGGGAGGAGAGACCCAGTACTTC
CASSIPGGETQYF
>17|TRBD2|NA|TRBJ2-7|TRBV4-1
TGCGCCAGCAGCCAAGATCGGGGAGGGGCAAGGGGCTACGAGCAGTACTTC
CASSQDRGGARGYEQYF
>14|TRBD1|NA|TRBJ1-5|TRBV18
TGTGCCAGCTCCCCGGGACAGGAGGGGTTGCCCCAGCATTTT
CASSPGQEGLPQHF
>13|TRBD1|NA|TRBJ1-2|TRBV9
TGTGCCAGCTCCGGGACAGGGAACTATGGCTACACCTTC
CASSGTGNYGYTF
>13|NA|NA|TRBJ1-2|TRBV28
TGTGCCAGCAGCCCGGCGGATCGGTATGGCTACACCTTC
CASSPADRYGYTF
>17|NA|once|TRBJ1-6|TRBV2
TGTGCCAGCAGTGCCCTGCCCACAGGGAGTGGTAATTCACCCCTCCACTTT
CASSALPTGSGNSPLHF
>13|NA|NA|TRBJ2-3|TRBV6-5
TGTGCCAGTGGAGGCGGGCCCACAGATACGCAGTATTTT
CASGGGPTDTQYF
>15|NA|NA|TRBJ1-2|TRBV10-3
TGTGCCACCCTTCTGAACAGGGCCTCGGGTGATGGCTACACCTTC
CATLLNRASGDGYTF
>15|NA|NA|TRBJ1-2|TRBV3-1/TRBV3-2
TGTGCCAGCAGCCAAGCCCCGGACAGCCGCTATGGCTACACCTTC
CASSQAPDSRYGYTF
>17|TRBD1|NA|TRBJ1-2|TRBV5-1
TGCGCCAGCAGCCCGGAGGGGGCAGGATCGAGTAACTATGGCTACACCTTC
CASSPEGAGSSNYGYTF
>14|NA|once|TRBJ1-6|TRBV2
TGTGCCAGCAGTGAATCTTCTTCGAGGTCACCCCTCCACTTT
CASSESSSRSPLHF
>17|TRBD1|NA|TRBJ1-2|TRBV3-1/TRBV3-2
TGTGCCAGCAGCCAAGGGCGTGGGGACAGGGTGTACTATGGCTACACCTTC
CASSQGRGDRVYYGYTF
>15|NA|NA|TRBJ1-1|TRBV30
TGTGCCTGGAGCCCGAGCCCCTCTTGGAACACTGAAGCTTTCTTT
CAWSPSPSWNTEAFF
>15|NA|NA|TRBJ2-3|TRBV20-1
TGCAGTGCTAGTAACAGGCCGACTAGCACAGATACGCAGTATTTT
CSASNRPTSTDTQYF
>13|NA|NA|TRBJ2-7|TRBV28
TGTGCCACCGCCGGGGCATGGGACTACGAGCAGTACTTC
CATAGAWDYEQYF
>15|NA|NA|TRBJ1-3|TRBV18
TGTGCCAGCTCTGTTGGGGGGCACTCTGGAAACACCATATATTTT
CASSVGGHSGNTIYF
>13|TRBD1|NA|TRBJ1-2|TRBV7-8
TGTGCCAGCAGCGTCCGACAGGGCTATGGCTACACCTTC
CASSVRQGYGYTF
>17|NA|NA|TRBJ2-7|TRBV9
TGTGCCAGCAGCGGGCACGAAGGGCGAGGGAAAACCTACGAGCAGTACTTC
CASSGHEGRGKTYEQYF
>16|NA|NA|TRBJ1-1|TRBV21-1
TGTGCCAGCAGCAAAGGTTTACAGGCCGGGAACACTGAAGCTTTCTTT
CASSKGLQAGNTEAFF
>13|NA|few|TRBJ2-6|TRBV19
TGTGCCAGTAGGTCGAATGGGGCCAACGTCCTGACTTTC
CASRSNGANVLTF
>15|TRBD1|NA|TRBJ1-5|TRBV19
TGTGCCAGTAGTGCCAGGGACAGAGATTATCAGCCCCAGCATTTT
CASSARDRDYQPQHF
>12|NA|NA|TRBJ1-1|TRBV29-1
TGCAGCGTTGACGTCGGGACGGCAGAAGCTTTCTTT
CSVDVGTAEAFF
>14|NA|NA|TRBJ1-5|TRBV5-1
TGCGCCAGATCCCGGGGGGCGCAGGGTCAGCCCCAGCATTTT
CARSRGAQGQPQHF
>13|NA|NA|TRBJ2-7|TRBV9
TGTGCCAGCAGCGTCTCCAGCGGGTACGAGCAGTACTTC
CASSVSSGYEQYF
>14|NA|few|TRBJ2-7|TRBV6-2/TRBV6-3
TGTGCCAGCAGTACGCTCGAAGGGTCCAGCGAGCAGTACTTC
CASSTLEGSSEQYF
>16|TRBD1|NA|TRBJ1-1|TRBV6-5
TGTGCCAGCAGTTCCGGGACAGTCCAGGGGGGCACTGAAGCTTTCTTT
CASSSGTVQGGTEAFF
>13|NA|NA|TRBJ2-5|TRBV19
TGTGCCAGTAGTATGCTGGACCCTCAGACCCAGTACTTC
CASSMLDPQTQYF
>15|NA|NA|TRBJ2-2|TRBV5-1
TGCGCCAGCACCTTCGAGACGGACTACACCGGGGAGCTGTTTTTT
CASTFETDYTGELFF
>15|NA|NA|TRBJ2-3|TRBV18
TGTGCCAGCTCACCTCCGACAACCAGCACAGATACGCAGTATTTT
CASSPPTTSTDTQYF
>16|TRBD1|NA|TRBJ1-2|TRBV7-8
TGTGCCAGCAGTGGGACAGTCGGAGTAGCGGGGTATGGCTACACCTTC
CASSGTVGVAGYGYTF
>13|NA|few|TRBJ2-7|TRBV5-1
TGCGCCAGCAGCCCACTCGGCAGGGCCGAGCAGTACTTC
CASSPLGRAEQYF
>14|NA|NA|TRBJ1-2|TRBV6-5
TGTGCCAGCAGTTACCGGTACAGATTCGGGGGCTACACCTTC
CASSYRYRFGGYTF
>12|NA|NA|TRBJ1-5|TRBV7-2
TGTGCCAGCAGCGGAAACAATCAGCCCCAGCATTTT
CASSGNNQPQHF
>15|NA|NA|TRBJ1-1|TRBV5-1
TGCGCCAGCAGAGTAGAAGTTCGGGTGAACACTGAAGCTTTCTTT
CASRVEVRVNTEAFF
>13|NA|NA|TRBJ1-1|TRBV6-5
TGTGCCAGCAGTTACACGGGGTGGACTGAAGCTTTCTTT
CASSYTGWTEAFF
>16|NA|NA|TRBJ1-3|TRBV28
TGTGCCAGCACCCTTTGGGCGAGGGGCGGAGGAAACACCATATATTTT
CASTLWARGGGNTIYF
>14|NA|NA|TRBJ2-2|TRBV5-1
TGCGCCAGCAGCTTGGGAGGGGATCCCGGGGAGCTGTTTTTT
CASSLGGDPGELFF
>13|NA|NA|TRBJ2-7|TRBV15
TGTGCCACCAGCAGAGACGGATCCTACGAGCAGTACTTC
CATSRDGSYEQYF
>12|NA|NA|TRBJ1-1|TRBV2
TGTGCCAGCAGTCCTCTGTACACTGAAGCTTTCTTT
CASSPLYTEAFF
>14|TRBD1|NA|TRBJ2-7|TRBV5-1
TGCGCCAGCAGCTGGGGACAGGGATCTCACGAGCAGTACTTC
CASSWGQGSHEQYF
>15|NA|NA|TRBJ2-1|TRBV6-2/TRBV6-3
TGTGCCAGCAGTTACCGCGGGAATGAGTACAATGAGCAGTTCTTC
CASSYRGNEYNEQFF
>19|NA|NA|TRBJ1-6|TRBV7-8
TGTGCCAGCAGCTTACCGCGTGGACAGCAGAGCTCCTATAATTCACCCCTCCACTTT
CASSLPRGQQSSYNSPLHF
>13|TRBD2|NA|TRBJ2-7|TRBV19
TGTGCCAGTAGTGTTAGCGGGGGGAACGAGCAGTACTTC
CASSVSGGNEQYF
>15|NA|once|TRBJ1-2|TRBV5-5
TGTGCCAGCAGCTTGGGGAGGCACACCAACTATGGCTACACCTTC
CASSLGRHTNYGYTF
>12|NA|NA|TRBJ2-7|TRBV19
TGTGCCAGTTCCGGACTGAACTACGAGCAGTACTTC
CASSGLNYEQYF
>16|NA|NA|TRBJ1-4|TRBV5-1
TGCGCCAGCAGCTTGGGGAGGCAGCAAACTAATGAAAAACTGTTTTTT
CASSLGRQQTNEKLFF
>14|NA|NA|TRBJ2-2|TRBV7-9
TGTGCCAGCAGCCAGGGGTTCAACACCGGGGAGCTGTTTTTT
CASSQGFNTGELFF
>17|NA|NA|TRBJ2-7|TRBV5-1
TGCGCCAGCAGCCTCTACCCACAGGGCCAGGGAACCTACGAGCAGTACTTC
CASSLYPQGQGTYEQYF
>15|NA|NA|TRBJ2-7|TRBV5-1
TGCGCCAGCAGCTTGGCCGGGGCTAGGACCTACGAGCAGTACTTC
CASSLAGARTYEQYF
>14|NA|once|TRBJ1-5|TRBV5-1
TGCGCCAGCAGCTTGGTGGTGGGGGTTCAGCCCCAGCATTTT
CASSLVVGVQPQHF
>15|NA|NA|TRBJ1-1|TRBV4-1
TGCGCCAGCAGCCCTCGGAAGGTAATGAACACTGAAGCTTTCTTT
CASSPRKVMNTEAFF